This record concerns one T cell receptor (beta chain) sequence. This record comes from a study of T cell repertoires in cytomegalovirus infection. Trimming pared 6 bases from V and 12 bases from J, leaving 20 bases between. The CDR3 is made up of 13 amino acids. TCRdb passed the reads through MiXCR, listing each CDR3 protein once. The sample shows hundreds of thousands of distinct CDR3 sequences, about 24% of them seen only once. Sequencing was carried out using CD8+ T cells from PBMCs. The chain couples TRBV12-3 or TRBV12-4 to TRBJ1-1; D may be TRBD1 (6 bases). The source of this sequence is a human donor in good health (CMV status not recorded). Some clones in this sample may be carry-over from other donors' samples. The CDR3 region is CASSLNRVGMSFF. DNA for the CDR3: TGTGCCAGCAGCTTAAACAGGGTCGGTATGTCTTTCTTT.